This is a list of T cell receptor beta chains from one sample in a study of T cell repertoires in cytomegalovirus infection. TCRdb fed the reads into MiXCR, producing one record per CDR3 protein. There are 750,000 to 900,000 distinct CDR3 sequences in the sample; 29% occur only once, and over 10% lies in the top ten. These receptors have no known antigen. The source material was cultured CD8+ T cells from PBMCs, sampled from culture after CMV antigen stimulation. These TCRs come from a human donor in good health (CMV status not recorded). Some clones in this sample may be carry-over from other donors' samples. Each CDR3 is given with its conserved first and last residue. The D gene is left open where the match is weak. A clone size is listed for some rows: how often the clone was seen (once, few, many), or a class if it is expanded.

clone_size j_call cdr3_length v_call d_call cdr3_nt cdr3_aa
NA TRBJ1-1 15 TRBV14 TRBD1 TGTGCCAGCAGCCAAGAAGGACAGGGGGGGACTGAAGCTTTCTTT CASSQEGQGGTEAFF
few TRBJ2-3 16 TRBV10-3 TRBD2 TGTGCCATCACGGGACTAGTTCCCGCTAGCACAGATACGCAGTATTTT CAITGLVPASTDTQYF
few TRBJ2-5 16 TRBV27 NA TGTGCCAGCAGTCCGGACTACCGTTATTACCAAGAGACCCAGTACTTC CASSPDYRYYQETQYF
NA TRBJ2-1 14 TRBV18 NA TGTGCCAGCTCACAAACTAGCTCCTACAATGAGCAGTTCTTC CASSQTSSYNEQFF
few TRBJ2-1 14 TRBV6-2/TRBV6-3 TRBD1 TGTGCCAGCAGTTACTCGGGACAGTGGAATGAGCAGTTCTTC CASSYSGQWNEQFF
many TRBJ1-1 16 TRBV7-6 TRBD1 TGTGCCAGCAGCTTAGGGACAGGGGGGATGAACACTGAAGCTTTCTTT CASSLGTGGMNTEAFF
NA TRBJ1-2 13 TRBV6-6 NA TGTGCCAGCTCTGGGGGGCTCAGATATGGCTACACCTTC CASSGGLRYGYTF
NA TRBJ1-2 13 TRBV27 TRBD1 TGTGCCAGCAGTGACCAGGGGGACTATGGCTACACCTTC CASSDQGDYGYTF
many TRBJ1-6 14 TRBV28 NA TGTGCCAGTAGCCCGGACAGCTATAATTCACCCCTCCACTTT CASSPDSYNSPLHF
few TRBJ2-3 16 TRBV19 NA TGTGCCAGTAGCGACACTAGGACAGACAGCACAGATACGCAGTATTTT CASSDTRTDSTDTQYF
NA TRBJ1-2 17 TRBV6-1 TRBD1 TGTGCCAGCAGTGAAGGCTATTTCGGGACAGGGTACGATGGCTACACCTTC CASSEGYFGTGYDGYTF
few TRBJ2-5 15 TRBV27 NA TGTGCCAGCAGTCCCTCGGACAGCAGCCAAGAGACCCAGTACTTC CASSPSDSSQETQYF
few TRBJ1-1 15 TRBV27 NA TGTGCCAGCAGTAACTATCCGGAGGACAGCCGGGAAGCTTTCTTT CASSNYPEDSREAFF
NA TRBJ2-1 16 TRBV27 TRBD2 TGTGCCGGCAGTCTAGGGACTAGCGGGGGCGGGAATGAGCAGTTCTTC CAGSLGTSGGGNEQFF
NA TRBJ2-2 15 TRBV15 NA TGTGCCACCAGCAGAGATATCGGGAACACCGGGGAGCTGTTTTTT CATSRDIGNTGELFF
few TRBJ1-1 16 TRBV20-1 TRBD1 TGCACCCGAGCTAGTCTGACAGGGTCTCTGAACACTGAAGCTTTCTTT CTRASLTGSLNTEAFF
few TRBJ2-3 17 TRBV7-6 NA TGTGCCAGCAGCTGGTCCGGACCGCGGGGAGTGGAGGATACGCAGTATTTT CASSWSGPRGVEDTQYF
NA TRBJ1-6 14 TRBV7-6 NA TGTGCCAGCAGCTTTAGCGGGGCCAATTCACCCCTCCACTTT CASSFSGANSPLHF
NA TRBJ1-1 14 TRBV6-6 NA TGTGCCAGCAGCATACAGGGTGATTTCGATGAAGCTTTCTTT CASSIQGDFDEAFF
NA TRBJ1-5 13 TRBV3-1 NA TGTGCCAGCAGCCAAGATGGGGCCCTGCCCCAGCATTTT CASSQDGALPQHF
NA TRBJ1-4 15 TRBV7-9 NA TGTGCCAGCAGCCCCGGGGGGGCCAGTGGTGAAAAACTGTTTTTT CASSPGGASGEKLFF
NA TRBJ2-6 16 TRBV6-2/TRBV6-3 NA TGTGCCAGCAGTTTGTCGGGGAGCTCTGGGGCCAACGTCCTGACTTTC CASSLSGSSGANVLTF
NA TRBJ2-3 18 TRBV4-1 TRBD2 TGCGCCAGCAGCCGCGGACTAGCGGGGGGACCTAGCACAGATACGCAGTATTTT CASSRGLAGGPSTDTQYF
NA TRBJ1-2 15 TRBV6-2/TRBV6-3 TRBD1 TGTGCCAGCAGTTATTCGATTCAGGGGGACTATGGCTACACCTTC CASSYSIQGDYGYTF
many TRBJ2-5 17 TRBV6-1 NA TGTGCCAGCAGTGAAGTTACGGAGACAGAGGGAGCAGAGACCCAGTACTTC CASSEVTETEGAETQYF
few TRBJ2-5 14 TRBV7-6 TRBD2 TGTGCCAGCAGCCCAGCGGGGAGTCAAGAGACCCAGTACTTC CASSPAGSQETQYF
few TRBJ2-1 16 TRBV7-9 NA TGTGCCAGCAGAAATGGGGACATTCCCTCCTACAATGAGCAGTTCTTC CASRNGDIPSYNEQFF
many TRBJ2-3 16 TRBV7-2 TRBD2 TGTGCCAGCAGCTCGACTAGCGGGGGGTACACAGATACGCAGTATTTT CASSSTSGGYTDTQYF
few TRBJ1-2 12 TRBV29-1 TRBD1 TGCAGCGTTGAGCGGACAGGGAGCGGCTACACCTTC CSVERTGSGYTF
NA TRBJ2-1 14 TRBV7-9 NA TGTGCCAGCAACATCCCCAGCTCCTACAATGAGCAGTTCTTC CASNIPSSYNEQFF
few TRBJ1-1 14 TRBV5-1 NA TGCGCCAGCAGCTTCGCAGGGGCAGGATCTGAAGCTTTCTTT CASSFAGAGSEAFF
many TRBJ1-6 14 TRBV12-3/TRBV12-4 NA TGTGCCAGCAGTTTGGGGCAGGAAAATTCACCCCTCCACTTT CASSLGQENSPLHF
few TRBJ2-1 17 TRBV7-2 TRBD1 TGTGCCAGCAGCCCCTGGACAGGGGGCTGGACCAACAATGAGCAGTTCTTC CASSPWTGGWTNNEQFF
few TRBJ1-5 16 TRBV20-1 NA TGCAGTGCTAGAGATGTGGCAGCGTATAGCAATCAGCCCCAGCATTTT CSARDVAAYSNQPQHF
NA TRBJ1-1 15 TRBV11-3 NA TGTGCCAGCAGCTTAGATAGGCGGACAGACACTGAAGCTTTCTTT CASSLDRRTDTEAFF
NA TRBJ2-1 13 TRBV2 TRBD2 TGTGCCAGCGGGACTAGCGATGAGAGTGAGCAGTTCTTC CASGTSDESEQFF
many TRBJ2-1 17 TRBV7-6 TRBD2 TGTGCCAGCAGCTTAAGGAGGGCGGGGGGGCGACAGGGTGAGCAGTTCTTC CASSLRRAGGRQGEQFF
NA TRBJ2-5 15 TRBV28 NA TGTGCCAGCAGTTTAAGAGGGGGGGACCAAGAGACCCAGTACTTC CASSLRGGDQETQYF
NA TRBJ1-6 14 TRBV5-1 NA TGCGCCAGCAGCTTGGAGGGGTTAGGTTCACCCCTCCACTTT CASSLEGLGSPLHF
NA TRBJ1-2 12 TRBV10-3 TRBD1 TGTGCCATTGACAGGGGTATCGATGGCTACACCTTC CAIDRGIDGYTF
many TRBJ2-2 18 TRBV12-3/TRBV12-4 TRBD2 TGTGCCAGCAGTTTAGTAGGGACTAGCGGGGGTATCACCGGGGAGCTGTTTTTT CASSLVGTSGGITGELFF
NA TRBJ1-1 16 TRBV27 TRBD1 TGTGCCAGCAGTCCGGCGGGACAGCCGGGCGAAACTGAAGCTTTCTTT CASSPAGQPGETEAFF
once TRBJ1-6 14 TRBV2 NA TGTGCCAGCATTCCGGCTGGACGGAATTCACCCCTCCACTTT CASIPAGRNSPLHF
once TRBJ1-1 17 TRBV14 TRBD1 TGTGCCAGCAGCCAAATCCCCGGCGGACAGGGGGTCACTGAAGCTTTCTTT CASSQIPGGQGVTEAFF
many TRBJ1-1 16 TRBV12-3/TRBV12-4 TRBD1 TGTGCCAGCAGTTGGTGGGACAGGGGTGAGAACACTGAAGCTTTCTTT CASSWWDRGENTEAFF
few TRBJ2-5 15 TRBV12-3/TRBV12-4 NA TGTGCCAGCAGTCTACTAGAGACGTACCAAGAGACCCAGTACTTC CASSLLETYQETQYF
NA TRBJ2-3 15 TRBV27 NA TGTGCCAACAGTTTAGGTGCCTCTCGGTTAGATACGCAGTATTTT CANSLGASRLDTQYF
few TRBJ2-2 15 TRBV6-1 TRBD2 TGTGCCAGCAGGGGGGGAGGGTTGAACACCGGGGAGCTGTTTTTT CASRGGGLNTGELFF
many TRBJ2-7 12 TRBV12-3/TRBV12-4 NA TGTGCCAGCAGTTTAGGCACTGGGGAGCAGTACTTC CASSLGTGEQYF
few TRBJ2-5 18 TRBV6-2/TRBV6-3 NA TGTGCCAGCAGTTACCCAAGCTACCCGTCCCCTCGACAAGAGACCCAGTACTTC CASSYPSYPSPRQETQYF
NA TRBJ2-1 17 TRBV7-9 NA TGTGCCAGCAGCCCTCCGGCGGGGGCCCGAGGGAGCGATGAGCAGTTCTTC CASSPPAGARGSDEQFF
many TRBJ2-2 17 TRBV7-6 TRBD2 TGTGCCAGCAGCTCCAGAGAGGGCGGGGGGAACACCGGGGAGCTGTTTTTT CASSSREGGGNTGELFF
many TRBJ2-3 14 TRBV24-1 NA TGTGCCACCAGTGAGGCGAAGTCCCCAGATACGCAGTATTTT CATSEAKSPDTQYF
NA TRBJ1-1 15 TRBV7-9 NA TGTGCCAGCAGCTTCTTTTACCGGGGGAACACTGAAGCTTTCTTT CASSFFYRGNTEAFF